The 15 T cell receptor beta chains listed next were all sequenced from one sample in a study of Graves' ophthalmopathy and Graves' hyperthyroidism. Investigators amplified TCR beta CDR3 regions from RNA transcripts. Second-round multiplex PCR came after first-round RT-PCR with HTBI primers. Each CDR3 protein gets one entry after TCRdb re-called the multiplex PCR reads with MiXCR. The data contain about half a million distinct CDR3 sequences, 13% to 15% of them seen just once; the ten biggest clones take up about a tenth. The material sequenced was blood. The source is a woman aged 25-40 years with Graves' ophthalmopathy.

This chain uses TRBV3-1 with TRBJ2-7; maybe TRBD2 (7 bases). Trimming cost V 4 bases and J 1 base, with 17 bases left between them. Germline V gene sequence: CDR1 LGHDT, CDR2 YNNKEL (reference sequence). CDR3 size: 16 residues. For the CDR3, the DNA is TGTGCCAGCAGCCCAGCCGAGGGGGAGGGATCCTACGAGCAGTACTTC. Protein product: CASSPAEGEGSYEQYF.

This clonotype was seen many times. The rearrangement uses TRBV10-3 and TRBJ1-1; possible D gene TRBD1, 5 bases. V was clipped by 0 bases and J by 1 base, with 12 bases between them. Per the germline V gene, CDR1 is ENHRY and CDR2 is SYGVKD. CDR3 size: 16 residues. The CDR3 DNA reads as TGTGCCATCAGTGAGTCGGTCCAGGGATCGAACACTGAAGCTTTCTTT. Translated, it gives CAISESVQGSNTEAFF.

This clonotype was seen repeatedly, ten times or more. J is TRBJ1-6 and V is TRBV7-8; D ambiguous. The CDR3 spans 16 residues. V gave up 4 bases and J gave up 0 bases, with 10 bases separating them. The germline V gene encodes CDR1 SGHVS and CDR2 FQNEAQ. CDR3 nucleotide sequence: TGTGCCAGCAGCTCAGAGAGGAGCTCCTATAATTCACCCCTCCACTTT. It codes for CASSSERSSYNSPLHF.

This clonotype was detected many times. The CDR3, as DNA: TGTGCCAGCAGTCCATCACAGGGAGGGAAGCAGTACTTC. The encoded protein is CASSPSQGGKQYF. The J gene is TRBJ2-7, the V gene TRBV12-3 or TRBV12-4; D is possibly TRBD2 (7 bases). Trimming pared 5 bases from V and 8 bases from J, leaving 16 bases between. CDR3 size: 13 residues.

This clonotype has only a few counts. The chain uses TRBV11-3 and TRBJ2-5, with 7 bases aligning to TRBD2. CDR1 and CDR2 (germline): SGHNT, YENEEA. The CDR3 has 13 residues. Trimming at V came to 8 bases and at J to 3 bases, leaving 6 bases not matched to a gene. The CDR3 coding sequence is TGTGCCAGCGCGGGGGAGATTAAAGAGACCCAGTACTTC. It translates to CASAGEIKETQYF.

The sample holds many counts of this clonotype. The chain recombines TRBV7-2 with TRBJ2-7, with D uncertain. Trimming stripped 5 bases from V and 5 bases from J, with 16 bases between. Germline V CDR1 and CDR2: SGHTA, FQGNSA. CDR3 length equals 14 residues. The CDR3 nucleotides are TGTGCCAGCAGCCCGCGACGAGACTCTGACGAGCAGTACTTC. Protein product: CASSPRRDSDEQYF.

This clonotype has ten or more counts. Germline is not matched at one junction end, which may reflect a read error. This chain connects TRBV6-4 to TRBJ2-6, with a weak D call TRBD2 (5 bases). The CDR3 is 18 amino acids. The germline CDR1 and CDR2 sequences are MRHNA and SNTAGT. In DNA form, the CDR3 reads TGTGCCAGCAGGGACTCGGAGCTAAAGCGCTCTGGGGCCAACGTCCTGACTTTC. As protein: CASRDSELKRSGANVLTF.

The CDR3 DNA reads as TGTGCCAGCAGCTGGGTTCCCGTCCAGTACGAGCAGTACTTC. The encoded protein is CASSWVPVQYEQYF. The V call is TRBV5-5, the J call TRBJ2-7; D unresolved. Germline values: CDR1 SGHKS, CDR2 YYEKEE (reference sequence). The CDR3 is 14 amino acids. Trimming removed 3 bases at V and 4 bases at J, with 14 bases between.

This clonotype was recorded a few times. V gene TRBV5-5 combines with J gene TRBJ1-3, with 8 bases fitting TRBD1. V lost 4 bases to trimming and J lost 0 bases; unmatched junction nucleotides: 3. The V gene's germline CDR1 is SGHKS and CDR2 YYEKEE (reference sequence). This CDR3 region has 15 residues. CDR3: CASSPDRASGNTIYF. The DNA of the CDR3 is TGTGCCAGCAGCCCGGACAGGGCCTCTGGAAACACCATATATTTT.

V usage is TRBV19 and J usage is TRBJ2-7; tentatively, D is TRBD1 (5 bases). V was cut by 5 bases and J by 3 bases, with 14 bases left in between. CDR1 and CDR2 from the germline V gene are LNHDA and SQIVND (reference sequence). CDR3 length: 14 amino acids. As DNA, the CDR3 is TGTGCCAGTAGTGGCGTGGGGCACCTCTACGAGCAGTACTTC. Translation gives CASSGVGHLYEQYF.

This clonotype was detected many times. V gene TRBV28 combines with J gene TRBJ1-1; 7 bases are a match to TRBD1. Germline CDR1 and CDR2: MDHEN and SYDVKM. The CDR3 spans 14 residues. V was clipped by 6 bases and J by 2 bases; unmatched bases: 6. CDR3 nucleotides: TGTGCCAGCAGGGAACCAGGGGGTAACACTGAAGCTTTCTTT. Translated, it gives CASREPGGNTEAFF.

This clonotype has ten or more counts. The chain links TRBV28 to TRBJ2-7, with D perhaps TRBD1 or TRBD2 (6 bases each). This CDR3 contains 14 residues. Germline-derived CDR1 and CDR2 are MDHEN and SYDVKM. V was pared by 2 bases and J by 5 bases, with 13 bases between. CDR3 in DNA: TGTGCCAGCAGTTTAAGGGGGGCGACGAACGAGCAGTACTTC. This sequence encodes CASSLRGATNEQYF.

This clonotype was detected ten times or more. This chain connects TRBV30 to TRBJ1-1; D remains unclear. Germline V CDR1 and CDR2: GTSNPN, SVGIG (reference sequence). The V gene lost 7 bases and the J gene lost 5 bases, with 14 bases spanning the gap. The CDR3 runs to 12 residues. Here the CDR3 reads CASLPGGTEAFF. As DNA, the CDR3 is TGTGCCTCCCTTCCAGGAGGAACTGAAGCTTTCTTT.

On this clonotype itself: Germline and junction disagree at one end, which may indicate a read error. As DNA, the CDR3 is TGTGCCACCACGGGACAGGTCTCTGGAAACACTATATATTTT. Protein sequence: CATTGQVSGNTIYF. V is TRBV24-1 and J is TRBJ1-3, with 8 bases that match TRBD1. CDR3 size: 14 residues. Germline V gene data show CDR1 as KGHDR and CDR2 as SFDVKD.

This clonotype was recorded at least ten times. This rearrangement joins TRBV6-1 to TRBJ2-7; 11 bases agree with TRBD1. The CDR3 spans 15 residues. V trimming: 6 bases; J trimming: 6 bases; junction bases outside the gene matches: 10. Germline-derived CDR1 and CDR2 are MNHNS and SASEGT. CDR3 residues: CASRIQGQGVFEQYF. CDR3 DNA sequence: TGTGCCAGCAGAATCCAGGGACAGGGGGTGTTCGAGCAGTACTTC.